The 27 T cell receptor beta chains presented below share a single source sample, sequenced in a study of identical twins. TCRdb redid the calling of the 5' RACE reads with MiXCR, one entry per CDR3 protein. The data contain 350,000 to 600,000 distinct CDR3 sequences, about 14% of them singletons. These same data were also listed under a study on yellow fever vaccine responses in identical twins.

The sample consisted of CD4+ T cells sorted from blood. Every receptor here comes from a woman younger than 30 in good health.

This clonotype came up a few times. The gene calls are TRBV6-2 or TRBV6-3 and TRBJ2-1, with TRBD2 matching 7 bases. Germline lookup yields CDR1 MNHEY and CDR2 SVGEGT. Germline trimming cut 8 bases from V and 14 bases from J; bases unmatched to any gene: 9. CDR3 length equals 11 residues. The CDR3 loop reads CASSRGVREFF. CDR3 coding DNA: TGTGCCAGCTCCCGGGGGGTCCGGGAGTTCTTC.

At least ten counts were recorded for this clonotype. The gene calls are TRBV27 and TRBJ2-7; no firm D call. V lost 3 bases, J lost 2 bases, and 8 bases lay in between. The CDR3 is made up of 13 amino acids. Germline values: CDR1 MNHEY, CDR2 SMNVEV (reference sequence). This CDR3 reads CASSFLGTYEQYF. The CDR3 DNA reads TGTGCCAGCAGTTTCCTTGGGACCTACGAGCAGTACTTC.

This clonotype was seen only a few times. The rearrangement joins TRBV20-1 to TRBJ2-7, with 10 bases identical to TRBD2. The CDR3 loop spans 15 amino acids. J gave up 3 bases and V 3 bases, and 8 bases lay outside the gene matches. Per the germline V gene, CDR1 is DFQATT and CDR2 is SNEGSKA (reference sequence). The CDR3 DNA reads TGCAGTGCTAGTCCTAGCGGGAGTAAAATCTACGAGCAGTACTTC. It yields the protein CSASPSGSKIYEQYF.

This clonotype was counted only a few times. The J gene is TRBJ2-1, the V gene TRBV3-1; maybe TRBD1 (6 bases). The V end was cut by 2 bases, the J end by 12 bases, with 14 bases between. Germline CDR1 reads LGHDT; CDR2 reads YNNKEL (reference sequence). The CDR3 covers 13 residues. CDR3 region: CASSQKQGTGQFF. In DNA, the CDR3 is TGTGCCAGCAGCCAAAAACAGGGAACGGGGCAGTTCTTC.

This clonotype was found many times. The chain has TRBV5-5 and TRBJ1-2; the D is unclear. Deletions cut 1 base from V and 1 base from J, with 5 bases between. This CDR3 is 13 amino acids long. Germline V lookup: CDR1 SGHKS, CDR2 YYEKEE (reference sequence). Written as DNA, the CDR3 is TGTGCCAGCAGCTTGACGGATAACTATGGCTACACCTTC. Amino acids: CASSLTDNYGYTF. Filled out from reference TRBV5-5 and TRBJ1-2, the complete variable domain reads DAGVTQSPTHLIKTRGQQVTLRCSPISGHKSVSWYQQVLGQGPQFIFQYYEKEERGRGNFPDRFSARQFPNYSSELNVNALLLGDSALYLCASSLTDNYGYTFGSGTRLTVV.

This clonotype turned up a few times. J is TRBJ2-4 and V is TRBV20-1, with D perhaps matching TRBD1 (7 bases). With 0 bases removed from V and 5 bases from J, the gap between germline ends came to 14 bases. CDR1 DFQATT and CDR2 SNEGSKA come from the germline V gene (reference sequence). This CDR3 has 15 amino acids. CDR3 DNA sequence: TGCAGTGCTAGAGATCTAGGAGGGACAGAAAACATTCAGTACTTC. Protein: CSARDLGGTENIQYF.

This chain uses TRBV5-1 with TRBJ2-3, with unresolved D. The CDR3 runs 15 residues. The V end was cut by 4 bases, the J end by 0 bases, with 12 bases between. From germline, CDR1 is SGHRS and CDR2 YFSETQ. The DNA of the CDR3 is TGCGCCAGCAGCGAAAGGACCCTAAGCACAGATACGCAGTATTTT. Protein: CASSERTLSTDTQYF. Drawing the rest from reference TRBV5-1 and TRBJ2-3, the complete variable domain is KAGVTQTPRYLIKTRGQQVTLSCSPISGHRSVSWYQQTPGQGLQFLFEYFSETQRNKGNFPGRFSGRQFSNSRSEMNVSTLELGDSALYLCASSERTLSTDTQYFGPGTRLTVL.

There are a few counts of this clonotype. This chain connects TRBV10-2 to TRBJ2-2; D might be TRBD2 (7 bases). Per germline, CDR1 WSHSY and CDR2 SAAADI. V dropped 0 bases and J dropped 1 base, with 9 bases sitting between them. The CDR3 has 16 residues. CDR3 region: CASSESGGLNTGELFF. CDR3 nucleotide sequence: TGCGCCAGCAGTGAGTCGGGGGGGCTGAACACCGGGGAGCTGTTTTTT.

This clonotype came up a few times. The rearrangement links TRBV9 to TRBJ2-7; 7 bases are a match to TRBD2. The V gene's germline CDR1 is SGDLS and CDR2 YYNGEE. The CDR3 extends over 13 amino acids. The ends lost 0 bases at V and 5 bases at J; junction bases unmatched: 2. CDR3 sequence: CASSVAGTNEQYF. The CDR3 DNA reads as TGTGCCAGCAGCGTAGCGGGGACTAACGAGCAGTACTTC.

Only a few counts were recorded for this clonotype. The chain couples TRBV14 to TRBJ2-7, with 8 bases fitting TRBD1. The length of the CDR3 is 15 residues. Looked up from germline, CDR1 is SGHDN and CDR2 is FVKESK. The ends lost 4 bases at V and 3 bases at J; junction bases unmatched: 8. The CDR3 DNA follows: TGTGCCAGCAGCCGGATTACCGGGACAGGCTACGAGCAGTACTTC. Translation: CASSRITGTGYEQYF.

This clonotype was seen many times. The J gene is TRBJ1-5, the V gene TRBV27; D not resolved. V was trimmed by 2 bases and J by 3 bases, leaving 14 bases between them. This CDR3 contains 16 residues. The germline V gene encodes CDR1 MNHEY and CDR2 SMNVEV (reference sequence). CDR3 nucleotides: TGTGCCAGCAGTTTAATCCAGCCCGGGGTCAATCAGCCCCAGCATTTT. This translates into CASSLIQPGVNQPQHF.

The rearrangement joins TRBV6-5 to TRBJ2-7; the match to TRBD1 covers 7 bases. The V segment lost 2 bases and the J segment 2 bases; nucleotides outside the gene matches: 6. Germline CDR1 reads MNHEY; CDR2 reads SVGAGI. The CDR3 loop spans 15 amino acids. CDR3 residues: CASSYRGGRTYEQYF. CDR3 coding DNA: TGTGCCAGCAGTTACCGAGGGGGCCGTACCTACGAGCAGTACTTC.

The V and J genes are TRBV6-1 and TRBJ1-5; 10 nucleotides match TRBD1. The germline CDR1 and CDR2 sequences are MNHNS and SASEGT. The CDR3 loop spans 15 amino acids. The trim removed 3 bases at V and 7 bases at J, leaving 6 bases unmatched. This chain's CDR3 is CASSEKTGGGQPQHF. In nucleotides, the CDR3 is TGTGCCAGCAGTGAGAAGACAGGGGGCGGACAGCCCCAGCATTTT.

The chain uses TRBV28 and TRBJ1-5; D possibly corresponds to TRBD1 (5 bases). CDR3 size: 14 residues. V lost 4 bases, J lost 4 bases, and 11 bases lay in between. CDR1 is MDHEN, CDR2 SYDVKM, per germline. In DNA form, the CDR3 reads TGTGCCAGCAGTTCCGGGACGCGTAATCAGCCCCAGCATTTT. Translation gives CASSSGTRNQPQHF.

This clonotype was seen many times. This chain links TRBV29-1 with TRBJ2-2; TRBD1 aligns across 8 bases. The CDR3 runs 12 residues. The trim removed 7 bases at V and 3 bases at J, leaving 1 base unmatched. The V gene's germline CDR1 is SQVTM and CDR2 ANQGSEA. CDR3 nucleotides: TGCAGCGCGGACAGGGACACCGGGGAGCTGTTTTTT. This sequence encodes CSADRDTGELFF.

The chain carries TRBV12-3 or TRBV12-4 and TRBJ2-1, with 8 bases aligning to TRBD2. Losses at the gene ends were 5 bases for V and 0 bases for J; bases not matched to a gene: 6. The CDR3 has 16 residues. For the CDR3, the DNA is TGTGCCAGCAGTCCAACTAGCGGATTCTCCTACAATGAGCAGTTCTTC. Protein sequence: CASSPTSGFSYNEQFF.

This clonotype was observed a handful of times. This chain joins TRBV4-2 and TRBJ2-7, with D perhaps matching TRBD1 or TRBD2 (5 bases each). CDR1 LGHNA and CDR2 YNFKEQ come from the germline V gene. This CDR3 is built from 17 residues. The ends were cut back, 0 bases at V and 4 bases at J, with 19 bases in the middle. The CDR3 sequence: CASSQDLGARTYYEQYF. CDR3 DNA sequence: TGTGCCAGCAGCCAAGATCTCGGGGCCAGGACCTATTACGAGCAGTACTTC.

V is TRBV29-1 and J is TRBJ1-3; D unresolved. CDR3 length: 11 residues. With 3 bases removed from V and 5 bases from J, the gap between germline ends came to 5 bases. Germline CDR1 reads SQVTM; CDR2 reads ANQGSEA. The CDR3 sequence is CSVDDRNTIYF. CDR3 bases: TGCAGCGTTGACGACCGAAACACCATATATTTT.

V is TRBV4-2 and J is TRBJ2-5; perhaps TRBD2 as D (5 bases). The germline V gene encodes CDR1 LGHNA and CDR2 YNFKEQ. V shed 0 bases and J shed 5 bases, with 13 bases lying between them. The CDR3 is made up of 15 amino acids. CDR3 sequence reads: CASSQDGTAEETQYF. CDR3 sequence (DNA): TGTGCCAGCAGCCAAGACGGCACAGCGGAGGAGACCCAGTACTTC.

This clonotype has more than one count but fewer than ten. The genes are TRBV12-3 or TRBV12-4 and TRBJ2-7; TRBD2 might be the D (6 bases). This CDR3 contains 15 residues. Deletions cut 5 bases from V and 3 bases from J, with 17 bases between. CDR3 sequence (DNA): TGTGCCAGCAGTCTCGGGACTGCCGGTCTCTACGAGCAGTACTTC. This translates into CASSLGTAGLYEQYF.

The gene calls are TRBV9 and TRBJ2-3, with 8 bases matching TRBD2. The CDR3 sequence is 16 residues long. V was pared by 0 bases and J by 5 bases, with 8 bases of the junction left unmatched. Germline lookup yields CDR1 SGDLS and CDR2 YYNGEE. The DNA for the CDR3 is TGTGCCAGCAGCGTAGAATCCGGGAGGGCTGTAGATACGCAGTATTTT. Amino acids: CASSVESGRAVDTQYF.

The chain links TRBV20-1 to TRBJ2-1; TRBD2 agrees at 9 bases. The CDR3 is made up of 17 amino acids. The J segment lost 2 bases and the V segment lost 1 base, leaving 9 bases of the junction unmatched. CDR1 DFQATT and CDR2 SNEGSKA come from the germline V gene (reference sequence). CDR3 DNA sequence: TGCAGTGCTAGAGTCTGGGGCTTAGCGGGGGCCTACAATGAGCAGTTCTTC. Amino acids: CSARVWGLAGAYNEQFF.

Only a few counts were recorded for this clonotype. The chain recombines TRBV7-6 with TRBJ2-5; D unresolved. The CDR3 covers 15 residues. The germline V and J ends were trimmed by 1 base and 5 bases, with 14 bases remaining between them. Germline CDR1 SGHVS, CDR2 FNYEAQ. CDR3 amino acids: CASSLVGVPAETQYF. The CDR3 bases are TGTGCCAGCAGCTTAGTAGGTGTCCCGGCGGAGACCCAGTACTTC.

J is TRBJ2-5 and V is TRBV4-2; a weak D match, TRBD2 (7 bases). CDR1 LGHNA and CDR2 YNFKEQ come from the germline V gene. The CDR3 has 16 residues. V dropped 1 base and J dropped 4 bases, with 16 bases sitting between them. The CDR3 DNA is TGTGCCAGCAGCCAAGGTTTCGCGGGGGCAGGAGAGACCCAGTACTTC. As protein: CASSQGFAGAGETQYF.

The J gene is TRBJ1-2, the V gene TRBV25-1, with 7 bases identical to TRBD1. Losses at the gene ends were 4 bases for V and 4 bases for J; bases not matched to a gene: 6. Per germline, CDR1 MGHDK and CDR2 SYGVNS. The CDR3 is 14 residues long. The CDR3 DNA reads TGTGCCAGCAGTGCCAGGGACAGCTCCTATGGCTACACCTTC. Translation gives CASSARDSSYGYTF.

This clonotype was detected a few times. The rearrangement links TRBV6-1 to TRBJ1-2, with D tentatively TRBD1 (5 bases). Germline CDR1 is MNHNS and CDR2 is SASEGT. The CDR3 has 13 amino acids. The V and J ends lost 7 bases and 5 bases respectively, with 14 bases between them. The CDR3 sequence is CASTLGRKYGYTF. The CDR3 bases are TGTGCCAGCACCTTGGGACGGAAGTATGGCTACACCTTC.

This clonotype appeared many times. The chain couples TRBV7-2 to TRBJ2-1; 11 bases align to TRBD1. The CDR3 loop spans 15 amino acids. V lost 6 bases, J lost 4 bases, and 5 bases stayed unmatched. Germline assignment: CDR1 SGHTA and CDR2 FQGNSA. The CDR3 nucleotides read TGTGCCAGCAGAGCGGGACAGGGGGTTTACAATGAGCAGTTCTTC. It is translated as CASRAGQGVYNEQFF.